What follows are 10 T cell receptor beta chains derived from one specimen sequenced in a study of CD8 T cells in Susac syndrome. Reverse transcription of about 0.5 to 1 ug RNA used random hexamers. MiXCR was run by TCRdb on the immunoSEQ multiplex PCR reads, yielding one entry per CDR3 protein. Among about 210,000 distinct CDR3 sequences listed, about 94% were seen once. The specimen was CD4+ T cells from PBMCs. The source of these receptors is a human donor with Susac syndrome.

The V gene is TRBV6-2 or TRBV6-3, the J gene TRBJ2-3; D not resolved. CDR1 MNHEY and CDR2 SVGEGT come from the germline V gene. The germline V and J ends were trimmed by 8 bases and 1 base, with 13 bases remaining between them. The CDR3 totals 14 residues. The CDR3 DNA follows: TGTGCCAGCCTATTCCAATTGGGCACAGATACGCAGTATTTT. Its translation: CASLFQLGTDTQYF.

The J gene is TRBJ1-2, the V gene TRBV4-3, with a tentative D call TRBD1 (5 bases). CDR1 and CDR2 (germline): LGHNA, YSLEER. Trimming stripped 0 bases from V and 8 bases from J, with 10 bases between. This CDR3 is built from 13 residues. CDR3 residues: CASSQDYGGGYTF. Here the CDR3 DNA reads TGCGCCAGCAGCCAAGATTACGGGGGAGGCTACACCTTC.

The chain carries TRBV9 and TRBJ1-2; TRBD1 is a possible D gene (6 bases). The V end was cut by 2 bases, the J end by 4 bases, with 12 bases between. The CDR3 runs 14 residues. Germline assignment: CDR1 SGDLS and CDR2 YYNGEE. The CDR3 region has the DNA TGTGCCAGCAGCGTGTCCGGGACAAGCTATGGCTACACCTTC. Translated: CASSVSGTSYGYTF.

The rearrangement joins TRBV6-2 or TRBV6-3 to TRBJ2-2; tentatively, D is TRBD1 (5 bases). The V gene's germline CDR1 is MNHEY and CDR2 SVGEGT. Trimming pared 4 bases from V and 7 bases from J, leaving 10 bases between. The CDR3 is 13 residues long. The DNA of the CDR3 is TGTGCCAGCAGTTGGACATCCTTCGGGGAGCTGTTTTTT. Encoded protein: CASSWTSFGELFF.

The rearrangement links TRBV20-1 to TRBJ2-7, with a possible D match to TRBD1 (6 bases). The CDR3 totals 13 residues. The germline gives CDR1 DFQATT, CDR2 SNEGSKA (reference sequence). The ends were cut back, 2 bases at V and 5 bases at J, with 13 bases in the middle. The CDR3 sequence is CSARYTGSDEQYF. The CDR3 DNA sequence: TGCAGTGCTAGATATACAGGGAGCGACGAGCAGTACTTC.

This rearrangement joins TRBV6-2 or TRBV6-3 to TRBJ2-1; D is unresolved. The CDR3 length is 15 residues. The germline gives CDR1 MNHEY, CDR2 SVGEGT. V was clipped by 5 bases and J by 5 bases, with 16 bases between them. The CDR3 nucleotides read TGTGCCAGCAGTGCGCACAACGACGGCGACAATGAGCAGTTCTTC. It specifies CASSAHNDGDNEQFF.

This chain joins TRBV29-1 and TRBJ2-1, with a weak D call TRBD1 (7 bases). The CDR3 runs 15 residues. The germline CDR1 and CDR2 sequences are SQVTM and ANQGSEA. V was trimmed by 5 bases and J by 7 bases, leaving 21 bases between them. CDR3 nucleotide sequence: TGCAGCGTTAACACAGCTTACAGGGGAGGAAATGAGCAGTTCTTC. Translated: CSVNTAYRGGNEQFF.

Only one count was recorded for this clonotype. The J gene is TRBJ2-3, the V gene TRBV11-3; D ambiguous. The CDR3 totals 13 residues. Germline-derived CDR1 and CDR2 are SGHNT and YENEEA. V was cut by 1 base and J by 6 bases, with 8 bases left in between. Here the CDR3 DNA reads TGTGCCAGCAGCTTAGGGATGGCCGATACGCAGTATTTT. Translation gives CASSLGMADTQYF.

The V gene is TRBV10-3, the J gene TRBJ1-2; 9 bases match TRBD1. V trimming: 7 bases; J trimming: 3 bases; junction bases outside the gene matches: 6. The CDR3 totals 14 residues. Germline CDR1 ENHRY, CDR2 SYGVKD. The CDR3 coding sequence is TGTGCCATCACTGGGACAGGGATCGACTATGGCTACACCTTC. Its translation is CAITGTGIDYGYTF.

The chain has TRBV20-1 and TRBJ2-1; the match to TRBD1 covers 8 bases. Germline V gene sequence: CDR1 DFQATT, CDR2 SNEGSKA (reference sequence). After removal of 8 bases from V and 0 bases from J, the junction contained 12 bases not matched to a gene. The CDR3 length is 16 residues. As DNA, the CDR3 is TGCAGTCGGGACAGGCGGACCGGGGGCTCCTACAATGAGCAGTTCTTC. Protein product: CSRDRRTGGSYNEQFF.